The 20 T cell receptor beta chains below come from one sample, sequenced in a study of patients and donors after allogeneic stem cell transplantation. TCRdb reprocessed the RT-PCR reads with MiXCR, giving one entry per CDR3 protein. In the table there are roughly 230,000 distinct CDR3 sequences, 14% of which are singletons. The specimen was blood, either unsorted or a sorted T cell fraction (not recorded which). The receptor source for this set is a human donor who was either an allogeneic HSCT recipient or a stem cell or donor lymphocyte infusion donor (not recorded which). It is not recorded whose cells these are; they may come from a transplant donor.

The chain is built from TRBV11-3 and TRBJ2-1; 16 bases line up with TRBD2. V was pared by 5 bases and J by 10 bases, with 8 bases of the junction left unmatched. The CDR3 contains 16 residues. The V gene's germline CDR1 is SGHNT and CDR2 YENEEA. CDR3 nucleotides: TGTGCCAGCAGCCAGGGGACTAGCGGGAGGGCGGTGGAGCAGTTCTTC. Amino acids: CASSQGTSGRAVEQFF.

The chain combines TRBV19 with TRBJ1-5; D possibly corresponds to TRBD1 (6 bases). Germline values: CDR1 LNHDA, CDR2 SQIVND (reference sequence). CDR3 size: 16 residues. The V end lost 5 bases, the J end lost 6 bases, and 20 bases lay between the germline ends. The CDR3 DNA follows: TGTGCCAGTAGTGACCAGGGTGGGGGGCAAACTCAGCCCCAGCATTTT. Its protein is CASSDQGGGQTQPQHF.

This clonotype has more than one count but fewer than ten. CDR3 bases: TGTGCCAGCAGCCAAGGCGGCCACGGACAGACCTACGAGCAGTACTTC. Its translation: CASSQGGHGQTYEQYF. The chain has TRBV3-1 and TRBJ2-7, with D possibly TRBD1 on 6 matching bases. Per the germline V gene, CDR1 is LGHDT and CDR2 is YNNKEL (reference sequence). Trimming took 1 base from V and 2 from J, leaving 15 bases between them. There are 16 residues in the CDR3.

In this sample, this clonotype turned up a few times. The junction and the germline gene differ at one end; a read error may be behind it. The V call is TRBV18, the J call TRBJ1-1; possible D gene TRBD1, 5 bases. The CDR3 totals 14 residues. Germline CDR1 reads KGHSH; CDR2 reads LQKENI. CDR3 loop: CASSPQGGNTEVFF. The DNA for the CDR3 is TGTGCCAGCTCACCTCAGGGAGGGAACACTGAAGTTTTCTTT.

There are a few counts of this clonotype. The rearrangement links TRBV3-1 to TRBJ2-2; 8 bases map to TRBD2. V dropped 4 bases and J dropped 5; count of bases not matched to a gene: 9. The CDR3 is 16 amino acids. The germline V gene encodes CDR1 LGHDT and CDR2 YNNKEL (reference sequence). The CDR3 is CASSPWGQRGTGELFF. For the CDR3, the DNA is TGTGCCAGCAGCCCGTGGGGCCAGCGGGGGACCGGGGAGCTGTTTTTT.

The rearrangement links TRBV27 to TRBJ1-1; D gene unclear. Trimming took 3 bases from V and 1 from J, leaving 12 bases between them. The CDR3 length is 15 residues. Germline V CDR1 and CDR2: MNHEY, SMNVEV (reference sequence). The CDR3 DNA sequence: TGTGCCAGCAGTTTCCTCCCCTTAGGGAACACTGAAGCTTTCTTT. It encodes CASSFLPLGNTEAFF.

This clonotype came up a few times. The chain uses TRBV14 and TRBJ2-7, with 7 bases fitting TRBD2. The CDR3 contains 14 residues. The J segment lost 6 bases and the V segment lost 1 base, leaving 6 bases of the junction unmatched. Germline V gene sequence: CDR1 SGHDN, CDR2 FVKESK. The DNA of the CDR3 is TGTGCCAGCAGCCAAGTAGGACTAGGAGCCGAGCAGTACTTC. Protein: CASSQVGLGAEQYF.

This clonotype has more than one count but fewer than ten. V gene TRBV7-3 combines with J gene TRBJ2-1; a weak D match, TRBD2 (5 bases). Germline V CDR1 and CDR2: SGHTA, FQGTGA. V gave up 6 bases and J gave up 9 bases, with 12 bases separating them. CDR3 length: 12 residues. The CDR3 protein is CASSWTSGEQFF. The CDR3 DNA reads as TGTGCCAGCAGTTGGACTTCGGGTGAGCAGTTCTTC.

The gene calls are TRBV30 and TRBJ2-3, with TRBD2 identical over 9 bases. Trimming cost V 2 bases and J 0 bases; bases outside gene matches: 6. The germline V gene encodes CDR1 GTSNPN and CDR2 SVGIG (reference sequence). CDR3 size: 16 residues. For the CDR3, the DNA is TGTGCCTGGAGTCGATTTAGCGGGGGAAGCACAGATACGCAGTATTTT. Protein: CAWSRFSGGSTDTQYF.

This clonotype has a handful of counts. The chain joins TRBV3-1 to TRBJ1-2; weak D call: TRBD1 (6 bases). Per germline, CDR1 LGHDT and CDR2 YNNKEL (reference sequence). The CDR3 consists of 12 residues. The germline V and J ends were trimmed by 0 bases and 10 bases, with 9 bases remaining between them. CDR3 DNA sequence: TGTGCCAGCAGCCAAGAGAACAGGGACTACACCTTC. This translates into CASSQENRDYTF.

There are many counts of this clonotype. The V gene is TRBV13, the J gene TRBJ2-1; D is perhaps TRBD2 (5 bases). The CDR3 is 15 amino acids. V was pared by 5 bases and J by 7 bases, with 18 bases between. Germline lookup yields CDR1 PRHDT and CDR2 FYEKMQ (reference sequence). CDR3 region: CASSLKHGIGNEQFF. For the CDR3, the DNA is TGTGCCAGCAGCCTCAAGCACGGGATCGGTAATGAGCAGTTCTTC.

The genes are TRBV5-1 and TRBJ2-7, with no clear D. The germline V and J ends were trimmed by 4 bases and 3 bases, with 17 bases remaining between them. The CDR3 sequence is 15 residues long. The germline V gene has CDR1 SGHRS and CDR2 YFSETQ. CDR3 in DNA: TGCGCCAGCAGCCCGGACGTCAGTAGATTCTACGAGCAGTACTTC. Translating gives CASSPDVSRFYEQYF.

This clonotype was seen ten or more times. The rearrangement uses TRBV12-3 or TRBV12-4 and TRBJ1-1; 8 nucleotides align to TRBD1. V dropped 4 bases and J dropped 11; count of bases not matched to a gene: 6. CDR3 size: 12 residues. The CDR3 DNA reads TGTGCCAGCAGTTCAAGGGACAGGAGGGCTTTCTTT. Protein: CASSSRDRRAFF.

The chain couples TRBV12-3 or TRBV12-4 to TRBJ2-7; perhaps TRBD2 as D (6 bases). V shed 6 bases and J shed 5 bases, with 20 bases lying between them. This CDR3 comprises 15 residues. In DNA form, the CDR3 reads TGTGCCAGCAGCCCCGGTGGTGGAGGGGATGACGAGCAGTACTTC. Its protein product is CASSPGGGGDDEQYF.

The chain recombines TRBV5-8 with TRBJ2-4, with TRBD1 matching 7 bases. Germline V gene data show CDR1 as SGHTS and CDR2 as YDEGEE. This CDR3 contains 14 residues. J lost 7 bases, V lost 4 bases, and 8 bases had no gene match. The DNA of the CDR3 is TGTGCCAGCAGCCCCGGACAGGTGGGGAACATTCAGTACTTC. This gives the protein CASSPGQVGNIQYF.

This clonotype was seen a few times. The chain combines TRBV6-2 or TRBV6-3 with TRBJ2-6; D remains ambiguous. CDR3 length: 13 amino acids. Germline V gives CDR1 MNHEY, CDR2 SVGEGT. V was cut by 6 bases and J by 2 bases, with 5 bases left in between. The CDR3 here is CASRPTGANVLTF. CDR3 coding DNA: TGTGCCAGCAGACCGACTGGGGCCAACGTCCTGACTTTC.

This clonotype showed up just a few times. CDR3 residues: CASSPRLLYNEQFF. The CDR3 DNA reads as TGTGCCAGCAGCCCCCGACTATTGTACAATGAGCAGTTCTTC. V is TRBV7-9 and J is TRBJ2-1; a possible D gene is TRBD2 (5 bases). V was shortened by 5 bases and J by 4 bases, with 12 bases between the two germline ends. Germline CDR1 reads SEHNR; CDR2 reads FQNEAQ (reference sequence). The CDR3 is made up of 14 amino acids.

This clonotype turned up a few times. The V and J genes are TRBV5-1 and TRBJ2-3; 10 bases fit TRBD2. The CDR3 extends over 15 amino acids. The V segment lost 4 bases and the J segment 2 bases; nucleotides outside the gene matches: 4. Germline V gene sequence: CDR1 SGHRS, CDR2 YFSETQ. CDR3 in amino acids: CASSPLAGDTDTQYF. For the CDR3, the DNA is TGCGCCAGCAGCCCCCTAGCGGGAGACACAGATACGCAGTATTTT.

This clonotype was seen a few times. V usage is TRBV11-1 and J usage is TRBJ1-2; 8 bases align to TRBD1. With 5 bases clipped from V and 7 bases from J, the junction kept 6 bases outside the gene matches. Germline-derived CDR1 and CDR2 are SGHAT and FQDESV (reference sequence). The CDR3 has 13 amino acids. CDR3 residues: CASSPDRVAGYTF. The CDR3 bases are TGTGCCAGCAGCCCGGACAGGGTGGCTGGCTACACCTTC. Supplemented by reference TRBV11-1 and TRBJ1-2, the full variable domain reads EAEVAQSPRYKITEKSQAVAFWCDPISGHATLYWYRQILGQGPELLVQFQDESVVDDSQLPKDRFSAERLKGVDSTLKIQPAELGDSAMYLCASSPDRVAGYTFGSGTRLTVV.

This clonotype has ten or more counts. The chain has TRBV4-2 and TRBJ1-1; 9 nucleotides line up with TRBD1. With V trimmed by 3 bases and J by 8 bases, 7 bases remained unmatched. CDR3 length equals 14 residues. The germline gives CDR1 LGHNA, CDR2 YNFKEQ. The chain's CDR3 is CASSQPGTGPEAFF. CDR3 DNA: TGTGCCAGCAGCCAGCCCGGGACAGGGCCGGAAGCTTTCTTT.